This is a list of T cell receptor beta chains from one sample in a study of blood T cells in healthy people across ages. One entry per CDR3 protein, called by TCRdb with MiXCR from the 5' RACE reads. The sample yields about 570,000 distinct CDR3 sequences, roughly a quarter seen once. The sequencing input was blood. Receptor source: a woman aged 70-85 years in good health. Both conserved end residues are trimmed from each CDR3. Each record gives: J gene, V gene, CDR3 length, CDR3 protein.

>TRBJ1-1|TRBV3-1|12
ASSEGTGNTEAF
>TRBJ2-1|TRBV29-1|12
SVGGGSLSNEQF
>TRBJ2-3|TRBV4-2|13
ASSPSGGDTDTQY
>TRBJ2-4|TRBV4-1|13
ASSRGMSRGNIQY
>TRBJ1-5|TRBV6-6|12
ASSPTSVYQPQH
>TRBJ2-2|TRBV18|15
ASSPLSGGTNTGELF
>TRBJ1-2|TRBV29-1|10
SVYQAPYGYT
>TRBJ2-5|TRBV20-1|10
SAKARAETQY
>TRBJ1-6|TRBV19|13
ASSILSSGGSPLH
>TRBJ1-2|TRBV29-1|11
SVSGWSKYGYT
>TRBJ1-1|TRBV7-9|10
ASSEGNTEAF
>TRBJ2-7|TRBV18|12
ASSPQGLSYEQY
>TRBJ1-2|TRBV10-3|10
AISDGNYGYT
>NA|TRBV20-1|9
SAKGSYEQY
>TRBJ2-3|TRBV4-2|14
ASSQALADYTDTQY